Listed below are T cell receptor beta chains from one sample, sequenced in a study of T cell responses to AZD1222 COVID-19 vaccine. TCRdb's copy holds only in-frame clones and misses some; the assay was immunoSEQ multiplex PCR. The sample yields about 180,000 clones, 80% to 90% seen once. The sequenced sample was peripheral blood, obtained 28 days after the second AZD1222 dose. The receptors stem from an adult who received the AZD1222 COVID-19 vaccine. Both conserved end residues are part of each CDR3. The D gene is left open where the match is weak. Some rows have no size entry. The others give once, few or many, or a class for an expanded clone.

cdr3_nt: TGTGCCAGCAGTGAAGCGGGGGGGACAGCTTACAATCAGCCCCAGCATTTT; cdr3_aa: CASSEAGGTAYNQPQHF; d_call: TRBD1; clone_size: .; j_call: TRBJ1-5; v_call: TRBV6-1
cdr3_nt: TGCGCCAGCAGTGTTACAAAGAACACTGAAGCTTTCTTT; cdr3_aa: CASSVTKNTEAFF; d_call: .; clone_size: .; j_call: TRBJ1-1; v_call: TRBV10-1
cdr3_nt: TGTGCCAGTAGTAGAGACAGGGACCTCTCCTACGAGCAGTACTTC; cdr3_aa: CASSRDRDLSYEQYF; d_call: TRBD1; clone_size: .; j_call: TRBJ2-7; v_call: TRBV19
cdr3_nt: TGTGCCAGCAGCGCGGGGTCAGCCGCCTTGGGGGGCTACACCTTC; cdr3_aa: CASSAGSAALGGYTF; d_call: .; clone_size: .; j_call: TRBJ1-2; v_call: TRBV9
cdr3_nt: TGTGCCACCGGAACTTACAATGAGCAGTTCTTC; cdr3_aa: CATGTYNEQFF; d_call: .; clone_size: .; j_call: TRBJ2-1; v_call: TRBV24-1
cdr3_nt: TGTGCCAGTAGTATATCGGTTTATGGCTACACCTTC; cdr3_aa: CASSISVYGYTF; d_call: .; clone_size: .; j_call: TRBJ1-2; v_call: TRBV19
cdr3_nt: TGTGCCAGCTCACCGGAATCCCAACTCGGGACAGCTCCCTCTGGGGCCAACGTCCTGACTTTC; cdr3_aa: CASSPESQLGTAPSGANVLTF; d_call: TRBD1; clone_size: .; j_call: TRBJ2-6; v_call: TRBV18
cdr3_nt: TGCGCCAGCAGCTTCGCGGGACAGGGTGCAGCAATGAACACTGAAGCTTTCTTT; cdr3_aa: CASSFAGQGAAMNTEAFF; d_call: TRBD1; clone_size: .; j_call: TRBJ1-1; v_call: TRBV5-1
cdr3_nt: TGTGCCAGCAGTTTCAGGGGGCGGGAGCAGTACTTC; cdr3_aa: CASSFRGREQYF; d_call: TRBD1; clone_size: .; j_call: TRBJ2-7; v_call: TRBV6-5
cdr3_nt: TGTGCCAGCAGCGCGACTAGGGGGAAGGGACATCTCACCATGAACACTGAAGCTTTCTTT; cdr3_aa: CASSATRGKGHLTMNTEAFF; d_call: .; clone_size: .; j_call: TRBJ1-1; v_call: TRBV21-1
cdr3_nt: TGTGCCAGCTCACCAGGACAGGCATCTAACTATGGCTACACCTTC; cdr3_aa: CASSPGQASNYGYTF; d_call: TRBD1; clone_size: .; j_call: TRBJ1-2; v_call: TRBV18
cdr3_nt: TGTGCCAGCACTACCTTCCAAGAGACCCAGTACTTC; cdr3_aa: CASTTFQETQYF; d_call: .; clone_size: .; j_call: TRBJ2-5; v_call: TRBV3-1/TRBV3-2
cdr3_nt: TGTGCCAGCAGTGCGGACAGTACTAGCACAGATACGCAGTATTTT; cdr3_aa: CASSADSTSTDTQYF; d_call: .; clone_size: .; j_call: TRBJ2-3; v_call: TRBV2
cdr3_nt: TGTGCCAGCAGCAAAGGGACAGGTTCCTACGAGCAGTACTTC; cdr3_aa: CASSKGTGSYEQYF; d_call: TRBD1; clone_size: .; j_call: TRBJ2-7; v_call: TRBV7-8
cdr3_nt: TGTGCCAGCAGTTACGGACTAGCGGGGGGCCCGGCGGCAGATACGCAGTATTTT; cdr3_aa: CASSYGLAGGPAADTQYF; d_call: TRBD2; clone_size: .; j_call: TRBJ2-3; v_call: TRBV6-2/TRBV6-3
cdr3_nt: TGTGCCAGCAGTTCGGTGCGGGGGCTGAACACCGGGGAGCTGTTTTTT; cdr3_aa: CASSSVRGLNTGELFF; d_call: .; clone_size: .; j_call: TRBJ2-2; v_call: TRBV28
cdr3_nt: TGCGCCAGCAGCTTGGCGCTGCCGGGCACCGGGGAGCTGTTTTTT; cdr3_aa: CASSLALPGTGELFF; d_call: .; clone_size: .; j_call: TRBJ2-2; v_call: TRBV5-1
cdr3_nt: TGTGCCAGCAGTGAGGGACTAGCGGCCTCCTACGAGCAGTACTTC; cdr3_aa: CASSEGLAASYEQYF; d_call: TRBD2; clone_size: once; j_call: TRBJ2-7; v_call: TRBV6-1
cdr3_nt: TGTGCCATCAGTGGGACTAGCGGGGGTAATGAGCAGTTCTTC; cdr3_aa: CAISGTSGGNEQFF; d_call: TRBD2; clone_size: .; j_call: TRBJ2-1; v_call: TRBV10-3
cdr3_nt: TGTGCCAGCTCACCCGCTATTGGGCAGGGCCTTGGTAGTGCGTTCTTC; cdr3_aa: CASSPAIGQGLGSAFF; d_call: .; clone_size: .; j_call: TRBJ2-1; v_call: TRBV18
cdr3_nt: TGTGCCAGCAGCCCAAGCGCGAACACCGGGGAGCTGTTTTTT; cdr3_aa: CASSPSANTGELFF; d_call: .; clone_size: .; j_call: TRBJ2-2; v_call: TRBV7-3
cdr3_nt: TGTGCCAGCCTTGAGGCGGGGGGCGCTTACTATGGCTACACCTTC; cdr3_aa: CASLEAGGAYYGYTF; d_call: .; clone_size: .; j_call: TRBJ1-2; v_call: TRBV21-1
cdr3_nt: TGTGCCAGCAGCCAAGTTGGGGGCTCTGGCTATGGCTACACCTTC; cdr3_aa: CASSQVGGSGYGYTF; d_call: .; clone_size: .; j_call: TRBJ1-2; v_call: TRBV14
cdr3_nt: TGTGCCAGCAGTCCGGACAGTAGCAATCAGCCCCAGCATTTT; cdr3_aa: CASSPDSSNQPQHF; d_call: .; clone_size: .; j_call: TRBJ1-5; v_call: TRBV6-5
cdr3_nt: TGTGCCTGGAGTACCCTAGCGGGGGGGGCTGAGCAGTTCTTC; cdr3_aa: CAWSTLAGGAEQFF; d_call: TRBD2; clone_size: .; j_call: TRBJ2-1; v_call: TRBV30
cdr3_nt: TGCGCCAGCAGCCCTACGCGAGGTTCGAACTATGGCTACACCTTC; cdr3_aa: CASSPTRGSNYGYTF; d_call: .; clone_size: .; j_call: TRBJ1-2; v_call: TRBV4-1
cdr3_nt: TGTGCCAGCAGTCCGCCCCAGGGTTGGGGGAGCACAGATACGCAGTATTTT; cdr3_aa: CASSPPQGWGSTDTQYF; d_call: .; clone_size: .; j_call: TRBJ2-3; v_call: TRBV28
cdr3_nt: TGCGCCAGCAGTTCTAGGTTCGAGCAGTACTTC; cdr3_aa: CASSSRFEQYF; d_call: .; clone_size: .; j_call: TRBJ2-7; v_call: TRBV4-1
cdr3_nt: TGCGCCAGCTCCCCTAGGGGGGGGGCGAGAGATGAAGCTTTCTTT; cdr3_aa: CASSPRGGARDEAFF; d_call: .; clone_size: few; j_call: TRBJ1-1; v_call: TRBV5-1
cdr3_nt: TGTGCCAGCAGCTTACCGGGACAGGGGGCAGATACGCAGTATTTT; cdr3_aa: CASSLPGQGADTQYF; d_call: TRBD1; clone_size: .; j_call: TRBJ2-3; v_call: TRBV5-4
cdr3_nt: TGTGCCAGCAGCCCCAAGGGGGGGGGATTAGGTATATGGGCTCACAATGAGCAGTTCTTC; cdr3_aa: CASSPKGGGLGIWAHNEQFF; d_call: .; clone_size: .; j_call: TRBJ2-1; v_call: TRBV7-8
cdr3_nt: TGTGCCAGCAGCACTGCAAGTCAGCCCCAGCATTTT; cdr3_aa: CASSTASQPQHF; d_call: .; clone_size: once; j_call: TRBJ1-5; v_call: TRBV7-2
cdr3_nt: TGTGCCAGCAGCGTAGCGGGGAATCAAGAGACCCAGTACTTC; cdr3_aa: CASSVAGNQETQYF; d_call: .; clone_size: once; j_call: TRBJ2-5; v_call: TRBV9
cdr3_nt: TGTGCCAGCAGCTTGAAGAGCGGGGGTCTTGTGGAGACCCAGTACTTC; cdr3_aa: CASSLKSGGLVETQYF; d_call: TRBD2; clone_size: .; j_call: TRBJ2-5; v_call: TRBV5-4
cdr3_nt: TGTGCCAGCAGTCAGTACGGTTTCGGGGATATGAACACTGAAGCTTTCTTT; cdr3_aa: CASSQYGFGDMNTEAFF; d_call: .; clone_size: .; j_call: TRBJ1-1; v_call: TRBV6-6
cdr3_nt: TGTGCCAGCAGTCCCCCCCTCGGCGAGACCCAGTACTTC; cdr3_aa: CASSPPLGETQYF; d_call: .; clone_size: .; j_call: TRBJ2-5; v_call: TRBV3-1/TRBV3-2
cdr3_nt: TGTGCCAGCAGTTTATCGGGGTTGGAGTATGGCTACACCTTC; cdr3_aa: CASSLSGLEYGYTF; d_call: .; clone_size: .; j_call: TRBJ1-2; v_call: TRBV27
cdr3_nt: TGTGCCAGCAGCACCGGGACACCGGGGGGAAACACCATATATTTT; cdr3_aa: CASSTGTPGGNTIYF; d_call: .; clone_size: .; j_call: TRBJ1-3; v_call: TRBV9
cdr3_nt: TGTGCCAGTAGTCCGCTTACAGGGGGAGGCGGGGAGCTGTTTTTT; cdr3_aa: CASSPLTGGGGELFF; d_call: TRBD1; clone_size: .; j_call: TRBJ2-2; v_call: TRBV19
cdr3_nt: TGTGCCAGCAGCCAAGGGGGCAGGGGGCGAGACAATGAAGCTTTCTTT; cdr3_aa: CASSQGGRGRDNEAFF; d_call: TRBD1; clone_size: .; j_call: TRBJ1-1; v_call: TRBV3-1/TRBV3-2
cdr3_nt: TGTGCCAGCAGATCCTCGGCAGGTTATAGCAATCAGCCCCAGCATTTT; cdr3_aa: CASRSSAGYSNQPQHF; d_call: .; clone_size: .; j_call: TRBJ1-5; v_call: TRBV28
cdr3_nt: TGTGCCAGCAGCGTGACCCCCACAGATACGCAGTATTTT; cdr3_aa: CASSVTPTDTQYF; d_call: .; clone_size: .; j_call: TRBJ2-3; v_call: TRBV9